These 8 T cell receptor beta chains came from one sample sequenced in a study of long-term antiretroviral therapy in people with HIV. Assay version v3.0 of immunoSEQ was used, and it was run at survey level. The method was immunoSEQ multiplex PCR; TCRdb's version includes in-frame clones alone and lacks a portion of them. Of about 25,000 clones in the sample, approximately 83% are singletons; the top ten hold more than 15%. The sequenced sample was unsorted PBMCs, obtained 1.2 years after starting antiretroviral therapy. The receptors stem from a man between 45 and 60 years old with HIV.

The J gene is TRBJ1-5, the V gene TRBV6-5; 8 bases agree with TRBD1. This CDR3 is 14 amino acids long. The germline V gene has CDR1 MNHEY and CDR2 SVGAGI. V was pared by 5 bases and J by 4 bases, with 4 bases of the junction left unmatched. DNA of the CDR3: TGTGCCAGCAGTAGGACAGGGTGGAATCAGCCCCAGCATTTT. This sequence encodes CASSRTGWNQPQHF.

The CDR3 is CASSKIGTGDYEQYF. The CDR3 region has the DNA TGTGCCAGCAGTAAAATTGGGACAGGGGACTACGAGCAGTACTTC. The chain is built from TRBV28 and TRBJ2-7, with TRBD1 identical over 10 bases. The CDR3 contains 15 residues. Germline CDR1 and CDR2: MDHEN and SYDVKM. With 5 bases clipped from V and 3 bases from J, the junction kept 7 bases outside the gene matches.

This clone is a singleton in its sample. The V and J genes are TRBV28 and TRBJ2-7; 8 bases match TRBD2. J gave up 4 bases and V 3 bases, and 8 bases lay outside the gene matches. The germline V gene has CDR1 MDHEN and CDR2 SYDVKM. The CDR3 loop spans 15 amino acids. In DNA form, the CDR3 reads TGTGCCAGCAGTTTGGCGGGGGGCCTGAGGTACGAGCAGTACTTC. This gives the protein CASSLAGGLRYEQYF.

V is TRBV19 and J is TRBJ1-1, with D unresolved. This CDR3 spans 14 amino acids. The ends were cut back, 4 bases at V and 0 bases at J, with 9 bases in the middle. The germline V gene has CDR1 LNHDA and CDR2 SQIVND (reference sequence). The CDR3 loop is CASSKTPMNTEAFF. The CDR3 nucleotides read TGTGCCAGTAGTAAAACACCCATGAACACTGAAGCTTTCTTT.

V is TRBV10-3 and J is TRBJ1-2; unclear D gene. V was clipped by 0 bases and J by 2 bases, with 10 bases between them. Germline CDR1 reads ENHRY; CDR2 reads SYGVKD. The CDR3 contains 15 residues. The CDR3 bases are TGTGCCATCAGTGAGTCTGGGTACTCGAACTATGGCTACACCTTC. Its translation is CAISESGYSNYGYTF.

The chain couples TRBV28 to TRBJ1-5; 7 bases agree with TRBD1. V lost 3 bases, J lost 0 bases, and 5 bases stayed unmatched. The germline CDR1 and CDR2 sequences are MDHEN and SYDVKM. CDR3 length: 16 residues. This CDR3 reads CASSFGTVHSNQPQHF. In DNA form, the CDR3 reads TGTGCCAGCAGTTTCGGGACAGTTCATAGCAATCAGCCCCAGCATTTT.

The chain has TRBV10-1 and TRBJ2-7; D unclear. Trimming cost V 1 base and J 6 bases, with 16 bases left between them. Germline V gene data show CDR1 as WNHNN and CDR2 as SYGVQD (reference sequence). The CDR3 is made up of 15 amino acids. CDR3 in amino acids: CASSEFRSPYSEQYF. DNA of the CDR3: TGCGCCAGCAGTGAGTTTAGATCTCCCTATAGCGAGCAGTACTTC.

V gene TRBV5-1 combines with J gene TRBJ2-7; possible D gene TRBD2, 5 bases. Per germline, CDR1 SGHRS and CDR2 YFSETQ. Trimming took off 0 bases at V and 1 base at J, with 20 bases between the two ends. The CDR3 runs to 18 residues. The CDR3 coding sequence is TGCGCCAGCAGCTTGGAATCCGCGACTTTAAGGAGGTCCTACGAGCAGTACTTC. Translated, it gives CASSLESATLRRSYEQYF.